The present T cell receptor beta chain was sequenced within a study of T cell changes during pregnancy in multiple sclerosis. Per the germline V gene, CDR1 is MNHEY and CDR2 is SVGAGI. Trimming cost V 6 bases and J 0 bases; bases outside gene matches: 5. The CDR3 totals 15 residues. TCRdb's copy holds only in-frame clones and misses some; the assay was immunoSEQ multiplex PCR. This table holds over 50,000 clones, 90% found once. The TCR comes from a female donor in good health, enrolled as a control in a pregnancy study. V and J are TRBV6-5 and TRBJ2-7; 10 nucleotides align to TRBD2. The source was peripheral blood, collected in the first trimester of pregnancy. The CDR3 loop is CASSLTSGASYEQYF. CDR3 nucleotide sequence: TGTGCCAGCAGCCTCACTAGCGGGGCCTCCTACGAGCAGTACTTC.